These 7 T cell receptor beta chains were sequenced from one sample in a study of T-cell memory formation after mild COVID-19. TCRdb itself ran the 5' RACE reads through MiXCR, one entry per CDR3 protein. The table records hundreds of thousands of distinct CDR3 sequences, about 22% of them present only once. The material sequenced was PBMCs or a T cell subset sorted from them (not recorded which). The receptors derive from an adult woman who had mild COVID-19 (a few samples of this study predate the infection). Cell type and time point are not known.

The chain links TRBV9 to TRBJ2-5, with D perhaps assigned TRBD1 or TRBD2 (5 bases each). The CDR3 runs 14 residues. V was cut by 5 bases and J by 2 bases, with 13 bases left in between. Germline V gene sequence: CDR1 SGDLS, CDR2 YYNGEE. CDR3 coding DNA: TGTGCCAGCAGTTGGGACGGATCGCAAGAGACCCAGTACTTC. Translated: CASSWDGSQETQYF.

This clonotype was counted between two and nine times. The genes are TRBV6-5 and TRBJ1-4; maybe TRBD1 (6 bases). This CDR3 comprises 14 residues. Trimming shortened V by 5 bases and J by 5 bases, and 12 bases separated the two germline ends. Looked up from germline, CDR1 is MNHEY and CDR2 is SVGAGI. CDR3 in amino acids: CASSHRRGNEKLFF. The CDR3, as DNA: TGTGCCAGCAGTCACAGGAGGGGGAATGAAAAACTGTTTTTT.

The genes are TRBV12-3 or TRBV12-4 and TRBJ2-1, with TRBD2 identical over 8 bases. V gave up 6 bases and J gave up 9 bases; unmatched junction bases: 10. This CDR3 has 14 amino acids. The CDR3 reads CASSFGGLGAEQFF. CDR3 coding DNA: TGTGCCAGCAGCTTTGGGGGACTAGGGGCTGAGCAGTTCTTC.

This clonotype has just one count. The chain uses TRBV5-5 and TRBJ1-5; D is unclear. This CDR3 has 14 residues. Looked up from germline, CDR1 is SGHKS and CDR2 is YYEKEE (reference sequence). Trimming removed 3 bases at V and 0 bases at J, with 7 bases between. CDR3 residues: CASSSSSSNQPQHF. In DNA, the CDR3 is TGTGCCAGCAGCTCCTCCTCTAGCAATCAGCCCCAGCATTTT.

This clonotype was counted only a few times. The rearrangement uses TRBV7-9 and TRBJ1-1, with no clear D. Germline V gene sequence: CDR1 SEHNR, CDR2 FQNEAQ (reference sequence). Trimming removed 5 bases from V and 0 bases from J, with 13 bases in between. This CDR3 contains 15 residues. The CDR3 sequence: CASSRQGRVNTEAFF. The CDR3 coding sequence is TGTGCCAGCAGCCGACAAGGGAGGGTGAACACTGAAGCTTTCTTT.

The rearrangement joins TRBV29-1 to TRBJ2-2; D is unclear. The V end lost 4 bases, the J end lost 0 bases, and 12 bases lay between the germline ends. Germline V gives CDR1 SQVTM, CDR2 ANQGSEA. This CDR3 has 15 residues. The CDR3 DNA reads as TGCAGCGTTGTCGTGGGGAAATCGAACACCGGGGAGCTGTTTTTT. Translated, it gives CSVVVGKSNTGELFF.

The chain uses TRBV9 and TRBJ2-7; a weak D match, TRBD1 (6 bases). V dropped 1 base and J dropped 7 bases, with 21 bases sitting between them. The CDR3 is made up of 16 amino acids. Looked up from germline, CDR1 is SGDLS and CDR2 is YYNGEE. In nucleotides, the CDR3 is TGTGCCAGCAGCGTATCGGACAGCACCCCTTTCGAAGAGCAGTACTTC. This gives the protein CASSVSDSTPFEEQYF.